What follows is one TCR beta chain and its context. The antigen is not known. This sample was included in a study of blood T cell dynamics during melanoma immunotherapy. Study details: Metastatic melanoma patients received first-line pembrolizumab or nivolumab plus ipilimumab.

TCRdb's table, derived via immunoSEQ multiplex PCR, lists solely in-frame clones and lacks some. The data show about 10,000 clones, approximately 91% seen once. Indicated time point: week 3, after first cycle of checkpoint inhibitor. Sampling occurred pretreatment (T0) and at week 3 (W3), after cycle one of checkpoint blockade. Study results and caveats: The study could not tell melanoma-specific clones from general immune activation.

This specimen was blood, taken from a patient treated with checkpoint blockade. The clonotype was recovered from a human donor with melanoma.

CDR3 protein: CASSLLTGAAGELFF. The DNA for the CDR3 is TGCGCCAGCAGCCTTCTAACAGGGGCGGCCGGGGAGCTGTTTTTT. The chain joins TRBV5-1 to TRBJ2-2; 7 bases are a match to TRBD1. Germline loops: CDR1 SGHRS, CDR2 YFSETQ. V lost 4 bases to trimming and J lost 6 bases; unmatched junction nucleotides: 9. The CDR3 spans 15 residues.